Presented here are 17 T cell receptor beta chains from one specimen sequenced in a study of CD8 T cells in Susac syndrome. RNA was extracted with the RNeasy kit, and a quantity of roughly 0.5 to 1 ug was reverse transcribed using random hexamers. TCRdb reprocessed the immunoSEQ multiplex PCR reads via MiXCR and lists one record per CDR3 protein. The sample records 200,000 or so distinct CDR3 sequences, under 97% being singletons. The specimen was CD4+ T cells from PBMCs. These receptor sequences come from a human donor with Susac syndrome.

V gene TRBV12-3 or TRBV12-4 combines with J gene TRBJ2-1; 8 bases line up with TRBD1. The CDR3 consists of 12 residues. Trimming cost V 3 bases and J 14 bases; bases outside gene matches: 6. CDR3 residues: CASSLVWTGKFF. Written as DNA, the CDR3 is TGTGCCAGCAGTTTGGTCTGGACAGGGAAGTTCTTC.

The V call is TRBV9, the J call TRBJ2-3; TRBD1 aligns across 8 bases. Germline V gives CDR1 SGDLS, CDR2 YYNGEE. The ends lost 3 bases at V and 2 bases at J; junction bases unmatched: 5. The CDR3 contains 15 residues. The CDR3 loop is CASSGPGQATDTQYF. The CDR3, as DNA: TGTGCCAGCAGCGGCCCGGGACAGGCCACAGATACGCAGTATTTT.

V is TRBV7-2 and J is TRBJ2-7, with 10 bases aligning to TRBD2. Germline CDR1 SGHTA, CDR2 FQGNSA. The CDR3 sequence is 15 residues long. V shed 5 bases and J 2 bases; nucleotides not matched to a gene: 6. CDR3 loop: CASSIPGLATYEQYF. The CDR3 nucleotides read TGTGCCAGCAGCATACCGGGACTAGCGACCTACGAGCAGTACTTC.

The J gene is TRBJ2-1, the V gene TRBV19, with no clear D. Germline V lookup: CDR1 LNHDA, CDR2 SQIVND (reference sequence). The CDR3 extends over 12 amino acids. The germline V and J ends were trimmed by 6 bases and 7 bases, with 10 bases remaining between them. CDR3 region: CASSQWANEQFF. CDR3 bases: TGTGCCAGTAGCCAATGGGCGAATGAGCAGTTCTTC.

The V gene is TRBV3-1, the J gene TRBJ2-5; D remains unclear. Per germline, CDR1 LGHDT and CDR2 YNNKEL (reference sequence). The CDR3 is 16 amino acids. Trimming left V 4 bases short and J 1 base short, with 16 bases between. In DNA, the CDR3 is TGTGCCAGCAGCCTCCCGTTCGGCGAATTCCAAGAGACCCAGTACTTC. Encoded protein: CASSLPFGEFQETQYF.

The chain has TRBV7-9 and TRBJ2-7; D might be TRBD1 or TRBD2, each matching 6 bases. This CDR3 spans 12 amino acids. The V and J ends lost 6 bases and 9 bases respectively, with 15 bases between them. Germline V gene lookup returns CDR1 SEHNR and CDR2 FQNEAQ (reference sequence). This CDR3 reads CASRSSGALQYF. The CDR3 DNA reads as TGTGCCAGCAGGAGCTCGGGGGCTCTGCAGTACTTC.

The CDR3 loop reads CAISRTGTATAGGYTF. CDR3 in DNA: TGTGCCATCAGTCGGACAGGGACGGCTACGGCTGGTGGCTACACCTTC. The genes are TRBV10-3 and TRBJ1-2, with 8 bases that match TRBD1. The CDR3 has 16 amino acids. CDR1 and CDR2 from the germline V gene are ENHRY and SYGVKD. V lost 5 bases, J lost 7 bases, and 15 bases stayed unmatched.

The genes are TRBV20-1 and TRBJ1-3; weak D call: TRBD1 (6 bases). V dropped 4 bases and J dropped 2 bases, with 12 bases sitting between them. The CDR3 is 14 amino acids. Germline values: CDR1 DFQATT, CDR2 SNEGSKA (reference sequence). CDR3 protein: CSAKDRAPGNTIYF. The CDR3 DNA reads TGCAGTGCTAAGGACAGAGCCCCTGGAAACACCATATATTTT.

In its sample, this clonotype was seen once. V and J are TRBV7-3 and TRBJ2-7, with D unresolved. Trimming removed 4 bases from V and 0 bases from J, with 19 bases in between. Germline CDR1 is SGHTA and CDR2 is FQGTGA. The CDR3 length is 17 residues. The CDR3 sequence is CASSSSRVVCSSYEQYF. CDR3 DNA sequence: TGTGCCAGCAGCTCAAGTAGGGTGGTCTGTTCCTCCTACGAGCAGTACTTC.

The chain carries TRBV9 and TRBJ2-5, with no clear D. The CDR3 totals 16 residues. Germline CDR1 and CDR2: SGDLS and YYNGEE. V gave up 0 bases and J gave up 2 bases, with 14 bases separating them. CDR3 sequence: CASSVDLFHGQETQYF. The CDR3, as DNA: TGTGCCAGCAGCGTAGACTTATTTCACGGACAAGAGACCCAGTACTTC.

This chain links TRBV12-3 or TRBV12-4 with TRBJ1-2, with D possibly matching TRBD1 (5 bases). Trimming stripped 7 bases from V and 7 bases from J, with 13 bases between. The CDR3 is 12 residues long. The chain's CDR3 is CASTLAGRGYTF. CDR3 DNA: TGTGCCAGCACCCTTGCGGGGCGTGGCTACACCTTC.

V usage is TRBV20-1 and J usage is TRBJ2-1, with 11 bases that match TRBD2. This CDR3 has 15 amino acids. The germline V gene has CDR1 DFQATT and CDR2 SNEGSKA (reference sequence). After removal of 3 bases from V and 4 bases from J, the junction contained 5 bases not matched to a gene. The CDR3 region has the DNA TGCAGTGCTAGGGTCACTAGCGGGGGATACAATGAGCAGTTCTTC. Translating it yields CSARVTSGGYNEQFF.

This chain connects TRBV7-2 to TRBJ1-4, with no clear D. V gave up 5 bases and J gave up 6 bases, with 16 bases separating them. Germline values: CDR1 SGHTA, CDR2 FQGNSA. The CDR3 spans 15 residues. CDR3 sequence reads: CASSPGGRPDEKLFF. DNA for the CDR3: TGTGCCAGCAGCCCCGGAGGGCGGCCGGATGAAAAACTGTTTTTT.

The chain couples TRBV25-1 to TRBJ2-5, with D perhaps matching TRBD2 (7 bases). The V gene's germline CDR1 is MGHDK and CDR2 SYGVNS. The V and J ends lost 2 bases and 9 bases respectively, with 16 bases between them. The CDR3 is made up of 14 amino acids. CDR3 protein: CASSEGGGVRAQYF. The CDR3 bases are TGTGCCAGCAGTGAAGGCGGGGGCGTTCGGGCCCAGTACTTC.

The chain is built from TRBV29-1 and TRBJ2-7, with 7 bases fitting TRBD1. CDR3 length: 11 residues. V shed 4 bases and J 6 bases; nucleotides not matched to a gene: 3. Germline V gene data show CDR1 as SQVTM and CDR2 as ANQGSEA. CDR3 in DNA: TGCAGCGTTGGACAGGGAAGCGAGCAGTACTTC. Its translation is CSVGQGSEQYF.

In DNA form, the CDR3 reads TGCAGTGCTAGATCATCGGGGTATGGCTACACCTTC. This translates into CSARSSGYGYTF. The chain couples TRBV20-1 to TRBJ1-2, with D unresolved. Germline-derived CDR1 and CDR2 are DFQATT and SNEGSKA (reference sequence). The V end was cut by 2 bases, the J end by 5 bases, with 9 bases between. The CDR3 sequence is 12 residues long.

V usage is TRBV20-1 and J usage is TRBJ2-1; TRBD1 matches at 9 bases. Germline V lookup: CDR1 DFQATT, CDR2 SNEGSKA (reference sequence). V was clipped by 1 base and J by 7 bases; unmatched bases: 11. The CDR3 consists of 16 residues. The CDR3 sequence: CSARATGTGNWNEQFF. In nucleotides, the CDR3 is TGCAGTGCTAGAGCGACCGGGACAGGGAACTGGAATGAGCAGTTCTTC.